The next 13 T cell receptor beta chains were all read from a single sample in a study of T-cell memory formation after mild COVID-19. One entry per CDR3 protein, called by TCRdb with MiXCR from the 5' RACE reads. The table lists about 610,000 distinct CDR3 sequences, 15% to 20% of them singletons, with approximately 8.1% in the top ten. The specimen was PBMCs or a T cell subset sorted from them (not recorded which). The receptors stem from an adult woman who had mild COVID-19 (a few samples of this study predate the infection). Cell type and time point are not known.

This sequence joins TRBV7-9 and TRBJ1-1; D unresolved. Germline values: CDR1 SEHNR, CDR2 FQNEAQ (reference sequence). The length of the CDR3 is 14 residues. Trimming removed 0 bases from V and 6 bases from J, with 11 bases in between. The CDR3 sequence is CASSLARQPPEAFF. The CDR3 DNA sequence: TGTGCCAGCAGCTTAGCCCGGCAGCCGCCTGAAGCTTTCTTT.

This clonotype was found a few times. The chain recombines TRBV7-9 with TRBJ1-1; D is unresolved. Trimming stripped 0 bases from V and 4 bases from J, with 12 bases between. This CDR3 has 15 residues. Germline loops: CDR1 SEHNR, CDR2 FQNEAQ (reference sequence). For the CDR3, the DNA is TGTGCCAGCAGCTTAGCGAACACCCCGTCCACTGAAGCTTTCTTT. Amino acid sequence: CASSLANTPSTEAFF.

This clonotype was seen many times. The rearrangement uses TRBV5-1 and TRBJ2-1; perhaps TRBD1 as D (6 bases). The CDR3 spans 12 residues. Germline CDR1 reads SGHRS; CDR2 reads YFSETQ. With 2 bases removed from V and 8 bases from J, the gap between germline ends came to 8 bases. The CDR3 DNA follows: TGCGCCAGCAGCTTACAGGGTCATGAGCAGTTCTTC. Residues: CASSLQGHEQFF.

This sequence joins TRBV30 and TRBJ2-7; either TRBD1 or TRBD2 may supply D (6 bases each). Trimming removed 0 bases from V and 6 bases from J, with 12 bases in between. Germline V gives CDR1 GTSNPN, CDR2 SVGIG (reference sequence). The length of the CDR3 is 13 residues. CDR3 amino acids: CAWSVRGVGEQYF. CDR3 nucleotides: TGTGCCTGGAGTGTAAGGGGGGTCGGCGAGCAGTACTTC.

The CDR3 DNA follows: TGTGCCAGCAGCTTAGGGTACCGGACAGGGGGGGCAAGGCGGACCCAAAATGAAAAACTGTTTTTT. This codes for CASSLGYRTGGARRTQNEKLFF. This rearrangement joins TRBV7-2 to TRBJ1-4; 10 bases are shared with TRBD1. After removal of 1 base from V and 5 bases from J, the junction contained 22 bases not matched to a gene. The CDR3 contains 22 residues. Germline CDR1 reads SGHTA; CDR2 reads FQGNSA.

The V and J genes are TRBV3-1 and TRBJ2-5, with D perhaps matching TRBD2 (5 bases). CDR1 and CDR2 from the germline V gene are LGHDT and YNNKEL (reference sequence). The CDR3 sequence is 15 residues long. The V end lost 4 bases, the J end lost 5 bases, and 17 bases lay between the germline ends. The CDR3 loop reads CASSPGLGLGETQYF. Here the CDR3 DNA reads TGTGCCAGCAGCCCAGGACTGGGCTTGGGGGAGACCCAGTACTTC.

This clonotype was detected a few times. CDR3 coding DNA: TGTGCCAGCAGCTTAGGACTTATCGATGTCAGCTCCTACAATGAGCAGTTCTTC. Protein: CASSLGLIDVSSYNEQFF. The rearrangement joins TRBV11-3 to TRBJ2-1; no clear D. The germline gives CDR1 SGHNT, CDR2 YENEEA. The CDR3 totals 18 residues. Trimming took 1 base from V and 0 from J, leaving 16 bases between them.

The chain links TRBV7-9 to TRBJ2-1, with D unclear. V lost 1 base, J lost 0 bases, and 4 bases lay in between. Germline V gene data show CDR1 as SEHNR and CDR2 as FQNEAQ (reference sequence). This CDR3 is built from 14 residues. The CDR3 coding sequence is TGTGCCAGCAGCTTAGGCTTCTCCTACAATGAGCAGTTCTTC. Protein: CASSLGFSYNEQFF. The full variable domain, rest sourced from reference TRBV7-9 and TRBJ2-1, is DTGVSQNPRHKITKRGQNVTFRCDPISEHNRLYWYRQTLGQGPEFLTYFQNEAQLEKSRLLSDRFSAERPKGSFSTLEIQRTEQGDSAMYLCASSLGFSYNEQFFGPGTRLTVL.

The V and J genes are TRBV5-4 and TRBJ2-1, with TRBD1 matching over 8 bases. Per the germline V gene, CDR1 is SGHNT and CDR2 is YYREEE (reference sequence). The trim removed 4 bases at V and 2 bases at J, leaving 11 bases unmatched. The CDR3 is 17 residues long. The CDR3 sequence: CASSRSGTDRAYNEQFF. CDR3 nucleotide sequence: TGTGCCAGCAGCCGCTCAGGTACGGACAGGGCCTACAATGAGCAGTTCTTC.

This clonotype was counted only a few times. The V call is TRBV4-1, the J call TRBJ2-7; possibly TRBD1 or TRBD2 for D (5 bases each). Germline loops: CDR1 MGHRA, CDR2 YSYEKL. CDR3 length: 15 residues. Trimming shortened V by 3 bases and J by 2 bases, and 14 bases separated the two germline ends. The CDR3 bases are TGCGCCAGCAGCCAGGGGACCGCTTCACCCTACGAGCAGTACTTC. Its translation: CASSQGTASPYEQYF.

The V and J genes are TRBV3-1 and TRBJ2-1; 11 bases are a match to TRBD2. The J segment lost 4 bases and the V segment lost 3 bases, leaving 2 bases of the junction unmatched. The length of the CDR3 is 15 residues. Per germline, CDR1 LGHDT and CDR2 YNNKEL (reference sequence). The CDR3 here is CASSQIAGGYNEQFF. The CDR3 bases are TGTGCCAGCAGCCAGATAGCGGGGGGGTACAATGAGCAGTTCTTC.

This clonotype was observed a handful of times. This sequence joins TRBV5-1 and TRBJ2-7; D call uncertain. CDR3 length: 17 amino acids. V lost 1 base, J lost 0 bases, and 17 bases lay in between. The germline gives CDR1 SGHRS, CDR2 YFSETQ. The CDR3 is CASSLLNGMEISYEQYF. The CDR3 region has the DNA TGCGCCAGCAGCTTGTTAAATGGGATGGAGATCTCCTACGAGCAGTACTTC.

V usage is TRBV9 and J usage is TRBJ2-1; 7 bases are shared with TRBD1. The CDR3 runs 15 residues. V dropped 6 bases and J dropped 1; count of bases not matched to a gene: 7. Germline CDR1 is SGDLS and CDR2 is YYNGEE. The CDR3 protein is CASTETGESYNEQFF. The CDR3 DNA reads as TGTGCCAGCACCGAAACAGGGGAATCCTACAATGAGCAGTTCTTC. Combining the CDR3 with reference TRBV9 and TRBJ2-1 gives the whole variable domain DSGVTQTPKHLITATGQRVTLRCSPRSGDLSVYWYQQSLDQGLQFLIQYYNGEERAKGNILERFSAQQFPDLHSELNLSSLELGDSALYFCASTETGESYNEQFFGPGTRLTVL.